A selection of T cell receptor beta chains follows, all from one sample in a study of shared clonotypes between healthy human individuals. The method was immunoSEQ multiplex PCR; TCRdb's version includes in-frame clones alone and lacks a portion of them. Of some 1,400,000 clones listed, around 97% were seen once; the top ten hold approximately 1%. Sequencing was performed on naive CD4+ T cells sorted from blood. The origin of the receptors is a young man in good health. CDR3s include the opening cysteine and the closing phenylalanine or tryptophan. A D gene is named only where the DNA matches it firmly. Size tells how often a clone was seen (once, few, many) or the class of an expanded clone, and some rows leave it out.

len: 17; j_gene: TRBJ2-1; d_gene: .; v_gene: TRBV27; abundance: once; CDR3nt: TGTGCCAGCAGTCCATGGACAGGGAGGGACAATGTGCGTGAGCAGTTCTTC; CDR3aa: CASSPWTGRDNVREQFF
len: 13; j_gene: TRBJ1-5; d_gene: .; v_gene: TRBV30; abundance: .; CDR3nt: TGTGCCTGGAATCAGGGGTCGGGTCAGCCCCAGCATTTT; CDR3aa: CAWNQGSGQPQHF
len: 13; j_gene: TRBJ2-7; d_gene: .; v_gene: TRBV9; abundance: .; CDR3nt: TGTGCCAGCAGCGTAACACCTGTCTCCGAGCAGTACTTC; CDR3aa: CASSVTPVSEQYF
len: 15; j_gene: TRBJ2-3; d_gene: .; v_gene: TRBV27; abundance: .; CDR3nt: TGTGCCAGCAGCCAAGAGGGGCGAATCACAGATACGCAGTATTTT; CDR3aa: CASSQEGRITDTQYF
len: 14; j_gene: TRBJ1-5; d_gene: TRBD1; v_gene: TRBV28; abundance: .; CDR3nt: TGTGCCAGCAGGCCGCAGGGGGCTGGTCAGCCCCAGCATTTT; CDR3aa: CASRPQGAGQPQHF
len: 15; j_gene: TRBJ1-5; d_gene: TRBD1; v_gene: TRBV10-2; abundance: .; CDR3nt: TGCGCCAGCAGTCCCGCCGACAGGGGAGGGCAGCCCCAGCATTTT; CDR3aa: CASSPADRGGQPQHF
len: 18; j_gene: TRBJ2-2; d_gene: TRBD2; v_gene: TRBV5-4; abundance: .; CDR3nt: TGTGCCAGCAGCGGACTAGCGGGAGGGCCCGCGAACACCGGGGAGCTGTTTTTT; CDR3aa: CASSGLAGGPANTGELFF
len: 17; j_gene: TRBJ2-7; d_gene: TRBD2; v_gene: TRBV27; abundance: .; CDR3nt: TGTGCCAGCAGTTTTCGAAGCTCTAGCGGACGGCTATACGAGCAGTACTTC; CDR3aa: CASSFRSSSGRLYEQYF
len: 13; j_gene: TRBJ2-7; d_gene: .; v_gene: TRBV2; abundance: .; CDR3nt: TGTGCCAGCAGTGAAATTCTCAATGGCGAGCAGTACTTC; CDR3aa: CASSEILNGEQYF
len: 14; j_gene: TRBJ2-1; d_gene: .; v_gene: TRBV7-2; abundance: .; CDR3nt: TGTGCCAGCAGCTTAGCGAGGAGTTACAATGAGCAGTTCTTC; CDR3aa: CASSLARSYNEQFF
len: 16; j_gene: TRBJ2-6; d_gene: .; v_gene: TRBV7-9; abundance: .; CDR3nt: TGTGCCAGCAGCTTAGGACAGGTGTTCGGGGCCAACGTCCTGACTTTC; CDR3aa: CASSLGQVFGANVLTF
len: 13; j_gene: TRBJ1-3; d_gene: .; v_gene: TRBV9; abundance: once; CDR3nt: TGTGCCAGCAGCGTAACGGAAGGAAACACCATATATTTT; CDR3aa: CASSVTEGNTIYF
len: 14; j_gene: TRBJ2-2; d_gene: .; v_gene: TRBV5-1; abundance: .; CDR3nt: TGCGCCAGCAGCTTGATGGGGTCCACCGGGGAGCTGTTTTTT; CDR3aa: CASSLMGSTGELFF
len: 15; j_gene: TRBJ1-1; d_gene: .; v_gene: TRBV4-1; abundance: .; CDR3nt: TGCGCCAGCAGCCAAGAAGGAATCGGGAGCACTGAAGCTTTCTTT; CDR3aa: CASSQEGIGSTEAFF
len: 13; j_gene: TRBJ2-2; d_gene: .; v_gene: TRBV14; abundance: .; CDR3nt: TGTGCCAGCAGCCCCCGGTCCACCGGGGAGCTGTTTTTT; CDR3aa: CASSPRSTGELFF
len: 14; j_gene: TRBJ2-7; d_gene: TRBD2; v_gene: TRBV4-3; abundance: .; CDR3nt: TGCGCCAGCAGCCAAGGACTAGCGGGAGGCGAGCAGTACTTC; CDR3aa: CASSQGLAGGEQYF
len: 12; j_gene: TRBJ2-3; d_gene: .; v_gene: TRBV28; abundance: .; CDR3nt: TGTGCCAGCATGGACACCACAGATACGCAGTATTTT; CDR3aa: CASMDTTDTQYF
len: 15; j_gene: TRBJ2-7; d_gene: .; v_gene: TRBV11-3; abundance: .; CDR3nt: TGTGCCAGCAGCTTACGATCCGGACCCTCCTACGAGCAGTACTTC; CDR3aa: CASSLRSGPSYEQYF
len: 15; j_gene: TRBJ1-1; d_gene: .; v_gene: TRBV6-5; abundance: .; CDR3nt: TGTGCCAGCAGTTATAGAAGCCCTGAGTACACTGAAGCTTTCTTT; CDR3aa: CASSYRSPEYTEAFF
len: 13; j_gene: TRBJ2-7; d_gene: TRBD2; v_gene: TRBV5-1; abundance: .; CDR3nt: TGCGCCAGCAGCCATACTAGCGGGATAGACGAGTACTTC; CDR3aa: CASSHTSGIDEYF
len: 16; j_gene: TRBJ1-3; d_gene: TRBD1; v_gene: TRBV18; abundance: .; CDR3nt: TGTGCCAGCTCACCCCTGGGGACAGGGTCTGGAAACACCATATATTTT; CDR3aa: CASSPLGTGSGNTIYF
len: 16; j_gene: TRBJ2-3; d_gene: TRBD2; v_gene: TRBV5-6; abundance: .; CDR3nt: TGTGCCAGCAGCTTTAGACTAGCGGCTAGCACAGATACGCAGTATTTT; CDR3aa: CASSFRLAASTDTQYF
len: 16; j_gene: TRBJ2-1; d_gene: .; v_gene: TRBV5-1; abundance: .; CDR3nt: TGCGCCAGCAGCTCCACCGGGACTCCTGGTAGGAATGAGCAGTTCTTC; CDR3aa: CASSSTGTPGRNEQFF
len: 17; j_gene: TRBJ2-1; d_gene: TRBD2; v_gene: TRBV14; abundance: .; CDR3nt: TGTGCCAGCAGCCAAGATCCTAGCGGGAGGTCCTACAATGAGCAGTTCTTC; CDR3aa: CASSQDPSGRSYNEQFF
len: 18; j_gene: TRBJ2-7; d_gene: TRBD2; v_gene: TRBV5-5; abundance: .; CDR3nt: TGTGCCAGCAGCCTGGGACTAGCGGGAGGCGATAGCTCCTACGAGCAGTACTTC; CDR3aa: CASSLGLAGGDSSYEQYF
len: 13; j_gene: TRBJ2-1; d_gene: .; v_gene: TRBV7-9; abundance: .; CDR3nt: TGTGCCAGCAGCCAGGACACCCGCGATGAGCAGTTCTTC; CDR3aa: CASSQDTRDEQFF
len: 15; j_gene: TRBJ2-7; d_gene: .; v_gene: TRBV29-1; abundance: .; CDR3nt: TGCAGCGTTGGGTCAGTGGCCGGTGGGTCGTCCGAGCAGTACTTC; CDR3aa: CSVGSVAGGSSEQYF